Listed below are T cell receptor beta chains from one sample, sequenced in a study of blood T cell repertoires in COVID-19. Data came from immunoSEQ multiplex PCR; TCRdb stores just in-frame clones and leaves some out. The sample holds about 150,000 clones, 70% to 90% seen once. The sample taken for sequencing was peripheral blood. These receptors all stem from a woman aged 60 to 75 with COVID-19, enrolled during active disease. Each CDR3 is given with its conserved first and last residue. A D gene is named only where the DNA matches it firmly. The size of a clone is reported for some rows only, either as once, few or many, or as a class for expanded clones.

- TRBJ1-4 TRBV6-5 - TGTGCCAGCAGTTCTTCAGAGGAGGAAAAACTGTTTTTT CASSSSEEEKLFF
- TRBJ2-5 TRBV19 TRBD2 TGTGCCAGCGGTCAACCGGGACTAGCGGTGGAGACCCAGTACTTC CASGQPGLAVETQYF
- TRBJ2-1 TRBV7-6 TRBD2 TGTGCCAGCAGCCCCCTTAGCGGGGGGTTCCCAAATGAGCAGTTCTTC CASSPLSGGFPNEQFF
few TRBJ1-5 TRBV4-1 - TGCGCCAGCAGAAGAATGGTCAGAGTAGGAGCCCAGCATTTT CASRRMVRVGAQHF
- TRBJ1-1 TRBV19 TRBD1 TGTGCCAGTAGTAGGGACAGGGCCATTGGGATCAACACTGAAGCTTTCTTT CASSRDRAIGINTEAFF
- TRBJ1-3 TRBV2 TRBD1 TGTGCCAGCAGTGCGGACAGGGCGGTTGGGAACACCATATATTTT CASSADRAVGNTIYF
- TRBJ1-2 TRBV7-2 TRBD1 TGTGCCAGCAGCCCCCGGACAGGATCGTTATATGGCTACACCTTC CASSPRTGSLYGYTF
many TRBJ1-1 TRBV19 - TGTGCCAGTAGTATCGGCACAGGGAGTTGGACTGAAGCTTTCTTT CASSIGTGSWTEAFF
once TRBJ2-7 TRBV4-2 - TGTGCCAGCAGCCAAGGGCAGGTAGTCTACGAGCAGTACTTC CASSQGQVVYEQYF
- TRBJ2-5 TRBV4-1 - TGCGCCAGCAGCCCCACTGAGTCCGAAGCGGAGACCCAGTACTTC CASSPTESEAETQYF
- TRBJ2-3 TRBV19 - TGTGCCAGTGAAATAGCAGATACGCAGTATTTT CASEIADTQYF